This TCR beta chain is from a study of siplizumab effects on memory and regulatory T cells. This CDR3 contains 14 residues. V was pared by 3 bases and J by 0 bases, with 9 bases between. Germline assignment: CDR1 SGHKS and CDR2 YYEKEE (reference sequence). The protocol was immunoSEQ multiplex PCR, while the TCRdb copy is restricted to in-frame clones and leaves out a portion. The sample gives 80,000 to 130,000 clones, 94% of which show up once; approximately 0.66% is in the top ten. Source material: Tregs sorted from blood. The TCR originated in a human donor in good health. V and J are TRBV5-5 and TRBJ2-5; perhaps TRBD2 as D (6 bases). CDR3 amino acids: CASSSRLDQETQYF. The DNA of the CDR3 is TGTGCCAGCAGCTCTAGACTAGACCAAGAGACCCAGTACTTC. Variable domain in full (rest from reference TRBV5-5 and TRBJ2-5): DAGVTQSPTHLIKTRGQQVTLRCSPISGHKSVSWYQQVLGQGPQFIFQYYEKEERGRGNFPDRFSARQFPNYSSELNVNALLLGDSALYLCASSSRLDQETQYFGPGTRLLVL.